What follows are 30 T cell receptor beta chains derived from one specimen sequenced in a study of cytomegalovirus exposure and HLA in healthy donors. Researchers ran the PCR with 60 Vbeta and 13 Jbeta primers. Sequencing used immunoSEQ multiplex PCR; TCRdb keeps in-frame clones, though not all of them. This table holds about 210,000 clones, about 75% found once. The specimen was PBMCs. The receptors shown here come from a male donor in good health and CMV-seronegative.

This chain uses TRBV4-2 with TRBJ2-2, with TRBD2 matching 8 bases. Germline-derived CDR1 and CDR2 are LGHNA and YNFKEQ. V gave up 1 base and J gave up 0 bases; unmatched junction bases: 4. The CDR3 is 17 residues long. The chain's CDR3 is CASSQVSGGANTGELFF. The CDR3 DNA sequence: TGTGCCAGCAGCCAAGTTTCGGGGGGGGCGAACACCGGGGAGCTGTTTTTT.

CDR3 residues: CASSPRRVPPVYNEQFF. The CDR3 DNA follows: TGTGCCAGCAGCCCCCGGAGGGTCCCCCCAGTATACAATGAGCAGTTCTTC. V usage is TRBV28 and J usage is TRBJ2-1, with D maybe TRBD2 (6 bases). Germline assignment: CDR1 MDHEN and CDR2 SYDVKM. V dropped 6 bases and J dropped 4 bases, with 22 bases sitting between them. The CDR3 runs 17 residues.

This clone has just a few counts. The V and J genes are TRBV30 and TRBJ2-7, with 9 bases identical to TRBD1. V lost 7 bases and J lost 5; bases outside the gene matches: 9. The CDR3 length is 13 residues. CDR1 and CDR2 (germline): GTSNPN, SVGIG (reference sequence). CDR3 residues: CASGQGLRDEQYF. As DNA, the CDR3 is TGTGCCTCGGGACAGGGCCTACGGGACGAGCAGTACTTC. The full variable domain, its missing parts supplied by reference TRBV30 and TRBJ2-7, is SQTIHQWPATLVQPVGSPLSLECTVEGTSNPNLYWYRQAAGRGLQLLFYSVGIGQISSEVPQNLSASRPQDRQFILSSKKLLLSDSGFYLCASGQGLRDEQYFGPGTRLTVT.

This clone turned up a few times. The CDR3 region is CAWTLITTGTAGYTF. Written as DNA, the CDR3 is TGTGCCTGGACCTTAATTACGACAGGGACGGCTGGCTACACCTTC. The J gene is TRBJ1-2, the V gene TRBV30; 7 nucleotides line up with TRBD1. The germline CDR1 and CDR2 sequences are GTSNPN and SVGIG (reference sequence). The CDR3 loop spans 15 amino acids. The V and J ends lost 4 bases and 7 bases, in that order; junction bases with no gene match: 15. The full variable domain, completed using reference TRBV30 and TRBJ1-2, is SQTIHQWPATLVQPVGSPLSLECTVEGTSNPNLYWYRQAAGRGLQLLFYSVGIGQISSEVPQNLSASRPQDRQFILSSKKLLLSDSGFYLCAWTLITTGTAGYTFGSGTRLTVV.

The V gene is TRBV9, the J gene TRBJ1-2; no reliable D call. The CDR3 consists of 15 residues. Germline V gene sequence: CDR1 SGDLS, CDR2 YYNGEE. V was pared by 1 base and J by 0 bases, with 10 bases between. CDR3 sequence (DNA): TGTGCCAGCAGCGTAACAGCGGGCCCTAACTATGGCTACACCTTC. Its translation: CASSVTAGPNYGYTF.

The chain uses TRBV5-1 and TRBJ2-5, with unresolved D. V lost 0 bases and J 1 base, leaving 10 bases between the germline ends. The CDR3 has 15 residues. Germline values: CDR1 SGHRS, CDR2 YFSETQ. CDR3 loop: CASSLAVYIQETQYF. The CDR3 DNA reads as TGCGCCAGCAGCTTGGCCGTATATATCCAAGAGACCCAGTACTTC.

This CDR3 reads CASSKQGVGGEKLFF. DNA for the CDR3: TGTGCCAGCAGTAAACAGGGGGTAGGCGGAGAAAAACTGTTTTTT. The J gene is TRBJ1-4, the V gene TRBV6-5; 8 nucleotides match TRBD1. Germline loops: CDR1 MNHEY, CDR2 SVGAGI. The trim removed 5 bases at V and 8 bases at J, leaving 10 bases unmatched. This CDR3 comprises 15 residues.

The chain recombines TRBV7-2 with TRBJ1-2, with D maybe TRBD1 (6 bases). CDR3 length: 14 amino acids. Deletions cut 5 bases from V and 8 bases from J, with 18 bases between. Germline CDR1 SGHTA, CDR2 FQGNSA. CDR3 loop: CASSLRQGLLGYTF. In DNA form, the CDR3 reads TGTGCCAGCAGCCTCCGCCAGGGGTTGCTGGGCTACACCTTC.

The table lists this clone with a few counts. The V call is TRBV5-1, the J call TRBJ2-3; 8 bases match TRBD1. Germline V CDR1 and CDR2: SGHRS, YFSETQ. The CDR3 has 16 amino acids. Trimming cost V 0 bases and J 4 bases; bases outside gene matches: 7. The DNA for the CDR3 is TGCGCCAGCAGCTTGGCCGGGCAGGGGGCAGCAGATACGCAGTATTTT. Translating it yields CASSLAGQGAADTQYF.

The rearrangement joins TRBV9 to TRBJ2-5; perhaps TRBD1 as D (5 bases). Trimming took off 1 base at V and 7 bases at J, with 14 bases between the two ends. The CDR3 length is 14 residues. Germline V gene data show CDR1 as SGDLS and CDR2 as YYNGEE. In nucleotides, the CDR3 is TGTGCCAGCAGCGTATCCAGGGAAAGAGGGACCCAGTACTTC. Amino acids: CASSVSRERGTQYF.

The rearrangement links TRBV27 to TRBJ1-1; no definite D call. Trimming pared 1 base from V and 8 bases from J, leaving 20 bases between. Looked up from germline, CDR1 is MNHEY and CDR2 is SMNVEV (reference sequence). This CDR3 has 16 residues. CDR3 in amino acids: CASSLYTPGRSPEAFF. For the CDR3, the DNA is TGTGCCAGCAGTTTATATACCCCGGGGAGGTCCCCCGAAGCTTTCTTT.

The chain couples TRBV30 to TRBJ2-7; 9 positions match TRBD2. After removal of 4 bases from V and 0 bases from J, the junction contained 7 bases not matched to a gene. The CDR3 is made up of 15 amino acids. Germline V lookup: CDR1 GTSNPN, CDR2 SVGIG (reference sequence). The CDR3 is CAWTGGGDSSYEQYF. As DNA, the CDR3 is TGTGCCTGGACTGGCGGGGGGGATAGCTCCTACGAGCAGTACTTC.

This clone appeared once. The junction departs from germline at one end; a sequencing error may be responsible. This sequence joins TRBV15 and TRBJ2-7, with TRBD2 as a possible D gene (6 bases). CDR1 is LNHNV, CDR2 YYDKDF, per germline (reference sequence). This CDR3 contains 13 residues. The CDR3 bases are TGTGCCACCAGCAGAGATCTAAATCGGGAGCGGTACTTC. Protein product: CATSRDLNRERYF.

The rearrangement uses TRBV21-1 and TRBJ2-3; the table's D gene call, TRBD2, was not cross checked with the DNA. TRBV21-1 corresponds to a pseudogene. The CDR3 length is 17 residues. CDR3 residues: CASSKGPTSGLTDTQYF. The CDR3 DNA sequence: TGTGCCAGCAGCAAAGGTCCCACTAGCGGACTCACAGATACGCAGTATTTT.

The V call is TRBV6-5, the J call TRBJ2-1, with D uncertain. This CDR3 contains 14 residues. Per germline, CDR1 MNHEY and CDR2 SVGAGI. V lost 6 bases to trimming and J lost 0 bases, with 9 bases between them. CDR3 region: CASRPGSSYNEQFF. CDR3 nucleotide sequence: TGTGCCAGCAGGCCAGGAAGCTCCTACAATGAGCAGTTCTTC.

This clone was observed a few times. The genes are TRBV5-4 and TRBJ2-7, with TRBD1 matching over 12 bases. This CDR3 comprises 15 residues. With 3 bases clipped from V and 3 bases from J, the junction kept 4 bases outside the gene matches. The germline V gene has CDR1 SGHNT and CDR2 YYREEE (reference sequence). CDR3 loop: CASSSRDRGLYEQYF. As DNA, the CDR3 is TGTGCCAGCAGCTCCCGGGACAGGGGGCTCTACGAGCAGTACTTC. Supplemented by reference TRBV5-4 and TRBJ2-7, the full variable domain reads ETGVTQSPTHLIKTRGQQVTLRCSSQSGHNTVSWYQQALGQGPQFIFQYYREEENGRGNFPPRFSGLQFPNYSSELNVNALELDDSALYLCASSSRDRGLYEQYFGPGTRLTVT.

Concerning this clone: A read error may produce the germline difference seen at one junction end. The V call is TRBV9, the J call TRBJ2-1; D is possibly TRBD2 (5 bases). CDR1 is SGDLS, CDR2 YYNGEE, per germline. There are 15 residues in the CDR3. In DNA form, the CDR3 reads TGTGCCAGCAGCGTAGCTCTTGGGAGCTACAATGGGCAGTTCTTC. As protein: CASSVALGSYNGQFF.

This clone was detected a few times. The chain has TRBV30 and TRBJ2-7, with TRBD2 matching over 7 bases. Germline V gene lookup returns CDR1 GTSNPN and CDR2 SVGIG (reference sequence). Unmatched junction bases numbered 13, after V lost 2 bases and J lost 3 bases. The length of the CDR3 is 16 residues. The CDR3 sequence: CAWSLPWEGRLYEQYF. CDR3 nucleotide sequence: TGTGCCTGGAGTCTGCCGTGGGAGGGCCGGCTCTACGAGCAGTACTTC.

This clone turned up a few times. The CDR3 here is CASSLLWQGTQETQYF. The CDR3 bases are TGTGCCAGCAGCTTACTTTGGCAGGGGACCCAAGAGACCCAGTACTTC. The V gene is TRBV7-2, the J gene TRBJ2-5, with D possibly TRBD1 on 6 matching bases. Between the trimmed V and J ends, which lost 2 bases and 1 base, there was a span of 14 bases. The CDR3 spans 16 residues. The germline V gene has CDR1 SGHTA and CDR2 FQGNSA.

V gene TRBV10-3 combines with J gene TRBJ2-1, with D unclear. Deletions cut 2 bases from V and 1 base from J, with 6 bases between. CDR3 length equals 14 residues. CDR1 ENHRY and CDR2 SYGVKD come from the germline V gene. The CDR3 sequence is CAISEAKSYNEQFF. The CDR3 DNA sequence: TGTGCCATCAGTGAGGCTAAATCCTACAATGAGCAGTTCTTC.

The chain carries TRBV5-1 and TRBJ2-1, with 9 bases matching TRBD2. This CDR3 has 15 amino acids. The junction had 9 bases not matched to a gene; V was cut back by 1 base and J by 10 bases. The V gene's germline CDR1 is SGHRS and CDR2 YFSETQ. The CDR3 nucleotides are TGCGCCAGCAGCTTGCGCGGGGGGGTAACTAACGAGCAGTTCTTC. Translation: CASSLRGGVTNEQFF.

This sequence joins TRBV7-2 and TRBJ1-2, with D possibly TRBD1 on 5 matching bases. Between the trimmed V and J ends, which lost 1 base and 4 bases, there was a span of 13 bases. Looked up from germline, CDR1 is SGHTA and CDR2 is FQGNSA. The CDR3 length is 15 residues. The CDR3 DNA sequence: TGTGCCAGCAGCTTAGGGGGGGGAAAGGGCTATGGCTACACCTTC. Translated, it gives CASSLGGGKGYGYTF. The full variable domain, in which reference TRBV7-2 and TRBJ1-2 provide the parts outside the CDR3, is GAGVSQSPSNKVTEKGKDVELRCDPISGHTALYWYRQSLGQGLEFLIYFQGNSAPDKSGLPSDRFSAERTGGSVSTLTIQRTQQEDSAVYLCASSLGGGKGYGYTFGSGTRLTVV.

The CDR3 reads CASSSPLTGSDEQYF. The CDR3 coding sequence is TGTGCCAGCAGTTCACCCCTGACAGGGAGCGACGAGCAGTACTTC. The chain recombines TRBV27 with TRBJ2-7; 7 bases are shared with TRBD1. This CDR3 region has 15 residues. V dropped 4 bases and J dropped 5; count of bases not matched to a gene: 11. The germline V gene encodes CDR1 MNHEY and CDR2 SMNVEV (reference sequence).

The chain recombines TRBV10-3 with TRBJ1-2, with 7 bases lining up with TRBD1. CDR3 length: 12 amino acids. The ends lost 7 bases at V and 5 bases at J; junction bases unmatched: 4. The germline V gene encodes CDR1 ENHRY and CDR2 SYGVKD. The chain's CDR3 is CAIIGTDYGYTF. The CDR3 DNA follows: TGTGCCATCATCGGGACAGATTATGGCTACACCTTC.

This chain links TRBV4-3 with TRBJ2-3; perhaps TRBD2 as D (5 bases). CDR1 is LGHNA, CDR2 YSLEER, per germline. The CDR3 has 15 residues. V gave up 0 bases and J gave up 4 bases, with 11 bases separating them. CDR3 DNA sequence: TGCGCCAGCAGCCAAGAATTGCGGGCCGCAGATACGCAGTATTTT. Its protein is CASSQELRAADTQYF.

The chain joins TRBV5-1 to TRBJ1-3; D is unresolved. The CDR3 has 16 residues. The V gene's germline CDR1 is SGHRS and CDR2 YFSETQ. V dropped 0 bases and J dropped 4 bases, with 14 bases sitting between them. CDR3 region: CASSLEGYPGGNTIYF. CDR3 sequence (DNA): TGCGCCAGCAGCTTGGAGGGTTACCCGGGGGGAAACACCATATATTTT. Drawing the rest from reference TRBV5-1 and TRBJ1-3, the complete variable domain is KAGVTQTPRYLIKTRGQQVTLSCSPISGHRSVSWYQQTPGQGLQFLFEYFSETQRNKGNFPGRFSGRQFSNSRSEMNVSTLELGDSALYLCASSLEGYPGGNTIYFGEGSWLTVV.

This clone was recorded once. This chain links TRBV18 with TRBJ2-7; TRBD1 matches at 9 bases. The germline V gene encodes CDR1 KGHSH and CDR2 LQKENI. V trimming: 2 bases; J trimming: 3 bases; junction bases outside the gene matches: 2. The CDR3 spans 14 residues. As DNA, the CDR3 is TGTGCCAGCTCACCAGGACAGGGGAGCTACGAGCAGTACTTC. As protein: CASSPGQGSYEQYF.

V and J are TRBV5-4 and TRBJ2-5, with 9 nucleotides matching TRBD2. The V and J ends lost 1 base and 0 bases, in that order; junction bases with no gene match: 7. This CDR3 spans 17 amino acids. The germline CDR1 and CDR2 sequences are SGHNT and YYREEE (reference sequence). CDR3 sequence: CASSLFVRLADQETQYF. The CDR3 DNA is TGTGCCAGCAGCTTGTTCGTAAGACTAGCGGACCAAGAGACCCAGTACTTC.

The J gene is TRBJ2-1, the V gene TRBV14; 9 nucleotides line up with TRBD2. There are 15 residues in the CDR3. J gave up 7 bases and V 0 bases, and 4 bases lay outside the gene matches. The germline V gene encodes CDR1 SGHDN and CDR2 FVKESK. The CDR3 loop is CASSQEALAGNEQFF. The CDR3 region has the DNA TGTGCCAGCAGCCAAGAGGCTCTAGCGGGGAATGAGCAGTTCTTC.

The chain is built from TRBV27 and TRBJ1-1; a possible D gene is TRBD1 (5 bases). The CDR3 consists of 14 residues. The germline V gene encodes CDR1 MNHEY and CDR2 SMNVEV (reference sequence). V lost 6 bases and J lost 7, with 18 bases in between. CDR3 nucleotide sequence: TGTGCCAGCAGAGGCTGGGGCGCTCGAAATGAAGCTTTCTTT. Protein sequence: CASRGWGARNEAFF.